The clone carrying this TCR delta chain was seen a handful of times. Its matching antigen is unknown. The record originates from a study of Vδ1+ human thymocytes. Sorted Vdelta1+ thymocytes were about 97% to 99.6% pure. The template was reverse-transcribed extracted RNA. CDR3 amplicons came from multiplex PCR with pooled V-gene forward and constant-region reverse primers. TCRdb re-analyzed the multiplex PCR reads via CATT. The sample consists of about 53,000 delta-chain clones, over 12% of them appearing once. Study-wide findings and caveats: Highly polyclonal TRG and TRD repertoires with Gaussian CDR3 length distributions appeared in thymus.

The CDR3 runs to 16 residues. The germline CDR1 and CDR2 sequences are TSWWSYY and QGS. V was clipped by 6 bases and J by 3 bases; unmatched bases: 9. J is TRDJ1 and V is TRDV1, with 11 bases identical to TRDD3. The sample comprised Vdelta1+ gamma-delta thymocytes from the thymus. Regarding subset: FACS-sorted CD3+ TCRalphabeta- TCRVdelta1+ TCRVdelta2- thymocytes. The TCR comes from a girl in the first two years of life who had congenital heart surgery. CDR3 loop: CALGWLGDTGSDKLIF. The CDR3 nucleotides read TGTGCTCTTGGTTGGCTGGGGGATACCGGCTCCGATAAACTCATCTTT.